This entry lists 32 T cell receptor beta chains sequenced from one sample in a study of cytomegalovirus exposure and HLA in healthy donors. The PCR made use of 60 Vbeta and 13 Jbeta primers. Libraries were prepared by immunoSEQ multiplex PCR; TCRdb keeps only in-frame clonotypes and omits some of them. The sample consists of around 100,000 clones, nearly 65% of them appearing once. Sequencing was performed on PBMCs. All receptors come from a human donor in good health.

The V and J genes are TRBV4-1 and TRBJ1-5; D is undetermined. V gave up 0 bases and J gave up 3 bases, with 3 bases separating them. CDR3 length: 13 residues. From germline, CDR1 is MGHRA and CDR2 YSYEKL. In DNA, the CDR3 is TGCGCCAGCAGCCAAGATTACAATCAGCCCCAGCATTTT. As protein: CASSQDYNQPQHF.

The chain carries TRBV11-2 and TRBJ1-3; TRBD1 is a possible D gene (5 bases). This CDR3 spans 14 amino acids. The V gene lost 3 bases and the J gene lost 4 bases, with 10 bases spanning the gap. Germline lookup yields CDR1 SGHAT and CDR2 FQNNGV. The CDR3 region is CASSFVTDGNTIYF. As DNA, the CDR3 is TGTGCCAGCAGCTTTGTGACAGACGGAAACACCATATATTTT.

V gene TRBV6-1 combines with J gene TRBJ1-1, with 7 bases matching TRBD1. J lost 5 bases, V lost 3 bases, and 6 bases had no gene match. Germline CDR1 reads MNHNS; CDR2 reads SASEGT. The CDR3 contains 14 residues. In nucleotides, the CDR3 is TGTGCCAGCAGTGAGAAGGGGGCAGGGACTGAAGCTTTCTTT. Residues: CASSEKGAGTEAFF.

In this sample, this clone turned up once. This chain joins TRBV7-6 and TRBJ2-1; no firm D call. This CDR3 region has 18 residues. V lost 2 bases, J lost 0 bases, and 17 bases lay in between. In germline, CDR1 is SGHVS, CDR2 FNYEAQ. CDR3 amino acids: CASSLTPRGGSSYNEQFF. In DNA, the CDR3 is TGTGCCAGCAGCTTAACCCCTCGCGGTGGTAGCTCCTACAATGAGCAGTTCTTC.

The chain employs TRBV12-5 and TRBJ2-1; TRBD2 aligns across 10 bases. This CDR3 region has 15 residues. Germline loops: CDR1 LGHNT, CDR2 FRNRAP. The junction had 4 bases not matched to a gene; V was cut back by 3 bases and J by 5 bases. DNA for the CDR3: TGTGCTAGTGGTTTAACCGGGACTAGCGACAATGAGCAGTTCTTC. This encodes CASGLTGTSDNEQFF.

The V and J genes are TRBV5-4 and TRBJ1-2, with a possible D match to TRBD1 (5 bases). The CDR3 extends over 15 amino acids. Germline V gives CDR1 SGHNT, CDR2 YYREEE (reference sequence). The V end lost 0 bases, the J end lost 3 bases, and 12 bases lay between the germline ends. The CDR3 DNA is TGTGCCAGCAGCTTGGTCCGTGGGGACTACTATGGCTACACCTTC. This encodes CASSLVRGDYYGYTF.

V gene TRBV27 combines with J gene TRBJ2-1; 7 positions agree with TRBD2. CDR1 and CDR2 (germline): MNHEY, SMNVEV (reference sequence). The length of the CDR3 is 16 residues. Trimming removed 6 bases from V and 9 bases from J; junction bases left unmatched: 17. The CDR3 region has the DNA TGTGCCAGCAGCCGACCACTGGCGGGAGCTCCGGGTGAGCAGTTCTTC. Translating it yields CASSRPLAGAPGEQFF.

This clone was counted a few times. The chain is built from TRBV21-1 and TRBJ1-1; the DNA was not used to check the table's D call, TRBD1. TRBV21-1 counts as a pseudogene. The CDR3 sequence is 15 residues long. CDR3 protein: CASSKATGLNTEAFF. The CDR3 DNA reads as TGTGCCAGCAGCAAAGCTACAGGGCTGAATACTGAAGCTTTCTTT.

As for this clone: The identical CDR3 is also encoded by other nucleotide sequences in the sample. The CDR3 reads CASSRDRGALQYF. CDR3 sequence (DNA): TGTGCCAGCAGTAGGGACAGGGGTGCCTTGCAGTACTTC. The V and J genes are TRBV2 and TRBJ2-7; 10 positions match TRBD1. This CDR3 contains 13 residues. Germline V gives CDR1 SNHLY, CDR2 FYNNEI. V shed 5 bases, J shed 9 bases, and the junction held 7 bases outside the gene matches.

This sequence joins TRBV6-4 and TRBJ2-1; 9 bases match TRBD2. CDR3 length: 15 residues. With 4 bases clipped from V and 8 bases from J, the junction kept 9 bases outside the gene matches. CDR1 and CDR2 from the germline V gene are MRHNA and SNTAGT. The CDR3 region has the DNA TGTGCCAGCAGTGGAGGGGCGGGAGGGCCGGATGAGCAGTTCTTC. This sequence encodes CASSGGAGGPDEQFF.

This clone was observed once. The CDR3 DNA reads as TGTGCCACCAGGCCAGGGATTGTGGAAAAACTGTTTTTT. It specifies CATRPGIVEKLFF. The chain uses TRBV15 and TRBJ1-4; D possibly corresponds to TRBD1 (5 bases). Trimming removed 6 bases from V and 8 bases from J, with 13 bases in between. The CDR3 consists of 13 residues. The germline V gene encodes CDR1 LNHNV and CDR2 YYDKDF (reference sequence).

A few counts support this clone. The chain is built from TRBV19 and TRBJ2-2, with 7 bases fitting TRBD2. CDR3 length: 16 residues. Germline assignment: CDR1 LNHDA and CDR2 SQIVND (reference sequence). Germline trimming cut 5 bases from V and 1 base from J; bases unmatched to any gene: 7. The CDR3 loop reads CASSSRAGVNTGELFF. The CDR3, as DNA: TGTGCCAGTAGTTCCCGTGCGGGGGTGAACACCGGGGAGCTGTTTTTT. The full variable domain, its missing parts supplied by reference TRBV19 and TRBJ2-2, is DGGITQSPKYLFRKEGQNVTLSCEQNLNHDAMYWYRQDPGQGLRLIYYSQIVNDFQKGDIAEGYSVSREKKESFPLTVTSAQKNPTAFYLCASSSRAGVNTGELFFGEGSRLTVL.

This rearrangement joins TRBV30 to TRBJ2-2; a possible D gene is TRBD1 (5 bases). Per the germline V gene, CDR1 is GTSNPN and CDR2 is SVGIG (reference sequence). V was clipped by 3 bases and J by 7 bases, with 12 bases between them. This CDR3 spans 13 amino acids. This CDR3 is CAWREGVGGELFF. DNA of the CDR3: TGTGCCTGGAGAGAAGGGGTTGGCGGGGAGCTGTTTTTT. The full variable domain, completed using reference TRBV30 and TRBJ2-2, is SQTIHQWPATLVQPVGSPLSLECTVEGTSNPNLYWYRQAAGRGLQLLFYSVGIGQISSEVPQNLSASRPQDRQFILSSKKLLLSDSGFYLCAWREGVGGELFFGEGSRLTVL.

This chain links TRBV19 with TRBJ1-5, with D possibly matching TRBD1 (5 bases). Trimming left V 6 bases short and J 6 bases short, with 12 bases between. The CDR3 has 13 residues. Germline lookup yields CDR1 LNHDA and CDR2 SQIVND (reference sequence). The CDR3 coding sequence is TGTGCCAGTAGCGGGGGTATAGGTCAGCCCCAGCATTTT. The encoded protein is CASSGGIGQPQHF.

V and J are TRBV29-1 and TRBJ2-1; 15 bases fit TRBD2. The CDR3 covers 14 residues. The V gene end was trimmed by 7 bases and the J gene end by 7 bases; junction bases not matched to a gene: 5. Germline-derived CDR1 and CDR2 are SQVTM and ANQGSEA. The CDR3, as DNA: TGCAGCGGGGGACTAGCGGGAGGTGGTAATGAGCAGTTCTTC. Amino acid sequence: CSGGLAGGGNEQFF.

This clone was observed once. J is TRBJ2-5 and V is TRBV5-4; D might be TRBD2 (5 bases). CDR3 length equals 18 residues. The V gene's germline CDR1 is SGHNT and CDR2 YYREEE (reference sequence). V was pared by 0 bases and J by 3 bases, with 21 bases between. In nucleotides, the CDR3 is TGTGCCAGCAGCTTGGACGTTCGGGGTTTTTCGTACGAAGAGACCCAGTACTTC. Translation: CASSLDVRGFSYEETQYF. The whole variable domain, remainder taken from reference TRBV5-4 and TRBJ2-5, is ETGVTQSPTHLIKTRGQQVTLRCSSQSGHNTVSWYQQALGQGPQFIFQYYREEENGRGNFPPRFSGLQFPNYSSELNVNALELDDSALYLCASSLDVRGFSYEETQYFGPGTRLLVL.

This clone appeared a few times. This chain's CDR3 is CASTTGSPYEQYF. CDR3 nucleotides: TGTGCCAGCACGACGGGTAGCCCCTACGAGCAGTACTTC. The V call is TRBV28, the J call TRBJ2-7; D not certain. The CDR3 consists of 13 residues. The ends were cut back, 7 bases at V and 2 bases at J, with 12 bases in the middle. Germline CDR1 is MDHEN and CDR2 is SYDVKM.

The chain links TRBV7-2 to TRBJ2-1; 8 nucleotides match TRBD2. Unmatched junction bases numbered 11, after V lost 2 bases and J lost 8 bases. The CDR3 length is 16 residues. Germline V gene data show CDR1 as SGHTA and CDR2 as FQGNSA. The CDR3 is CASSLIWPSGFDEQFF. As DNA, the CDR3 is TGTGCCAGCAGCTTAATATGGCCTAGCGGGTTTGATGAGCAGTTCTTC.

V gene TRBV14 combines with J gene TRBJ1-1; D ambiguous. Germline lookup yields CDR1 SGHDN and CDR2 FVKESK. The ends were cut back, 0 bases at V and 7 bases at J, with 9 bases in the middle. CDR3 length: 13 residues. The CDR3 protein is CASSQDRRCEAFF. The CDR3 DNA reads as TGTGCCAGCAGCCAAGATCGTAGATGTGAAGCTTTCTTT. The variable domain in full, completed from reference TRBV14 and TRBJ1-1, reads EAGVTQFPSHSVIEKGQTVTLRCDPISGHDNLYWYRRVMGKEIKFLLHFVKESKQDESGMPNNRFLAERTGGTYSTLKVQPAELEDSGVYFCASSQDRRCEAFFGQGTRLTVV.

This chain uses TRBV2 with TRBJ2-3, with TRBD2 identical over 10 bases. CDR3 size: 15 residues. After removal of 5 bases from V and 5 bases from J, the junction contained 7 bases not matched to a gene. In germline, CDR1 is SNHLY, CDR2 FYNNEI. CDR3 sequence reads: CASSTRLAGEDTQYF. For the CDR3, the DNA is TGTGCCAGCAGTACACGCCTAGCGGGGGAAGATACGCAGTATTTT.

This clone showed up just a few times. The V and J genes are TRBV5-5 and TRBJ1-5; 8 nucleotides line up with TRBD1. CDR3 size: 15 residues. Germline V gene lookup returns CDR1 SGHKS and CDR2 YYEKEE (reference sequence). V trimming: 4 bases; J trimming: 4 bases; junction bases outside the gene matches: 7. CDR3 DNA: TGTGCCAGCAGCCCCAGGGGGCCAGATAATCAGCCCCAGCATTTT. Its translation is CASSPRGPDNQPQHF.

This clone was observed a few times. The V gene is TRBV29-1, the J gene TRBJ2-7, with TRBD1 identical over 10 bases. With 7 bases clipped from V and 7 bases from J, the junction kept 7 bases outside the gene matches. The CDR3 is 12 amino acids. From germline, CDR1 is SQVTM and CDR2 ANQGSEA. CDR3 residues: CSARQGAQEQYF. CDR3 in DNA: TGCAGCGCTCGACAGGGGGCGCAGGAGCAGTACTTC.

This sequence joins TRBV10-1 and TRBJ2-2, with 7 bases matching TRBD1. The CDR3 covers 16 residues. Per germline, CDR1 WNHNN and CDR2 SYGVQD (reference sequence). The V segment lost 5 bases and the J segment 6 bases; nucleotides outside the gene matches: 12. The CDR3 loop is CASSLFRQGFAGELFF. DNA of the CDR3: TGCGCCAGCAGTCTATTTAGACAGGGTTTCGCCGGGGAGCTGTTTTTT.

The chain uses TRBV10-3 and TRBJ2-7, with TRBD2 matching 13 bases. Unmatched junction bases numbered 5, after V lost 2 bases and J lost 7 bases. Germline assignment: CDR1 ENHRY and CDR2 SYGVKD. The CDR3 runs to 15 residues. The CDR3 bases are TGTGCCATCAGTGAGCCCGGACTAGCGGGAGTTGAGCAGTACTTC. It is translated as CAISEPGLAGVEQYF.

CDR3: CASSTGVLYGYTF. The DNA for the CDR3 is TGCGCCAGCAGCACGGGGGTTCTCTATGGCTACACCTTC. The V gene is TRBV5-1, the J gene TRBJ1-2; D might be TRBD1 (5 bases). The V end lost 4 bases, the J end lost 4 bases, and 11 bases lay between the germline ends. CDR1 SGHRS and CDR2 YFSETQ come from the germline V gene. This CDR3 comprises 13 residues. The entire variable domain, with the rest obtained from reference TRBV5-1 and TRBJ1-2, is as follows: KAGVTQTPRYLIKTRGQQVTLSCSPISGHRSVSWYQQTPGQGLQFLFEYFSETQRNKGNFPGRFSGRQFSNSRSEMNVSTLELGDSALYLCASSTGVLYGYTFGSGTRLTVV.

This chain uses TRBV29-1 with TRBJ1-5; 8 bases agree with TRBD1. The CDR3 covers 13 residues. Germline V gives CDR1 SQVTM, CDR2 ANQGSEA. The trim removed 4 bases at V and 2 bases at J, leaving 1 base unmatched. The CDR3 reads CSVAGGGNQPQHF. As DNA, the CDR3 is TGCAGCGTTGCAGGGGGCGGCAATCAGCCCCAGCATTTT.

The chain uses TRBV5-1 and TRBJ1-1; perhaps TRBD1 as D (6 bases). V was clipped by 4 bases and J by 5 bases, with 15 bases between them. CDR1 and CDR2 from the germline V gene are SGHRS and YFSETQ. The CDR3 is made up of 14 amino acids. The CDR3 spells CASSPDRGWTEAFF. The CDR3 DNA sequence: TGCGCCAGCAGCCCGGACAGAGGTTGGACTGAAGCTTTCTTT. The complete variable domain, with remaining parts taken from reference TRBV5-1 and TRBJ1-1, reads KAGVTQTPRYLIKTRGQQVTLSCSPISGHRSVSWYQQTPGQGLQFLFEYFSETQRNKGNFPGRFSGRQFSNSRSEMNVSTLELGDSALYLCASSPDRGWTEAFFGQGTRLTVV.

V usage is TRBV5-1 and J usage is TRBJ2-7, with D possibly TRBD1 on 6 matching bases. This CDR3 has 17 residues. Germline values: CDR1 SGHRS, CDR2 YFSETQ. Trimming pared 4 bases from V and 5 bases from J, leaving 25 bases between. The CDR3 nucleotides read TGCGCCAGCAGCCGCGGGCCGGCGAACAGGGTCCTCGACGAGCAGTACTTC. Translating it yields CASSRGPANRVLDEQYF.

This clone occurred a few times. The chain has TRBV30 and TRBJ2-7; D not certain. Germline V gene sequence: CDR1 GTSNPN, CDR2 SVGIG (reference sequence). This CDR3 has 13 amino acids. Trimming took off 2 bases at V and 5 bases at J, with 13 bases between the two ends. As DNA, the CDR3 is TGTGCCTGGAGTAAATACGCAGTAAACGAGCAGTACTTC. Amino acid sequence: CAWSKYAVNEQYF.

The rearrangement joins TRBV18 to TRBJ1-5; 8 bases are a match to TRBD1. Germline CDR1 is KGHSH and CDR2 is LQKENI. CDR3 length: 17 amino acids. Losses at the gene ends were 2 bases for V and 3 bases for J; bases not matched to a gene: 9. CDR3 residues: CASSPTYDRGINQPQHF. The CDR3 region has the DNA TGTGCCAGCTCACCAACGTATGACAGGGGTATCAATCAGCCCCAGCATTTT. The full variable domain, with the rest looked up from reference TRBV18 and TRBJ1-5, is NAGVMQNPRHLVRRRGQEARLRCSPMKGHSHVYWYRQLPEEGLKFMVYLQKENIIDESGMPKERFSAEFPKEGPSILRIQQVVRGDSAAYFCASSPTYDRGINQPQHFGDGTRLSIL.

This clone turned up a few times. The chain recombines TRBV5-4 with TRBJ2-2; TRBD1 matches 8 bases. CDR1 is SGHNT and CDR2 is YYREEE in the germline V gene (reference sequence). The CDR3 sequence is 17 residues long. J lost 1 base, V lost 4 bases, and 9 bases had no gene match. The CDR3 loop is CASSQATGTGNTGELFF. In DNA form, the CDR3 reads TGTGCCAGCAGCCAAGCCACCGGGACAGGGAACACCGGGGAGCTGTTTTTT.

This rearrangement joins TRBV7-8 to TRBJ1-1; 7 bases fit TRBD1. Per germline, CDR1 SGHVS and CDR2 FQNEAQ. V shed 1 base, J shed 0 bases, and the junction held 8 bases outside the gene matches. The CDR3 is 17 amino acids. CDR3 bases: TGTGCCAGCAGCTTAGAGAGGGACAGCCAATTGAACACTGAAGCTTTCTTT. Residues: CASSLERDSQLNTEAFF.